The sample holds many counts of the clone carrying this T cell receptor beta chain. Its antigen remains unidentified. There were TCR beta CDR3 regions amplified from RNA transcripts. A set of HTBI primers served as the primers for a first-round RT-PCR of the TCR CDR3. Via MiXCR, TCRdb re-called the multiplex PCR reads, giving one row per CDR3 protein. This sample yields fewer than 400,000 distinct CDR3 sequences, of which around 15% are seen a single time; 28% belongs to the top ten. The germline V gene has CDR1 LGHDT and CDR2 YNNKEL (reference sequence). V was cut by 6 bases and J by 5 bases, with 14 bases left in between. This CDR3 is 14 amino acids long. The sample originates from a study of T cells in Graves' hyperthyroidism and ophthalmopathy. Study summary: Peripheral blood specimens were obtained at initial diagnosis, prior to any treatment. Study observations and caveats: Blood shared most expanded thyroid clonotypes above 0.001.

Uncontrolled infection, other autoimmune disease, pregnancy or lactation excluded patients. V and J are TRBV3-1 and TRBJ2-1; D uncertain. This receptor was taken from a man aged 45-60 years with Graves' ophthalmopathy. Sequencing input: blood. The CDR3 loop reads CASRTGKTNNEQFF. As DNA, the CDR3 is TGTGCCAGCAGGACTGGGAAAACTAACAATGAGCAGTTCTTC.